Listed below are T cell receptor beta chains from one sample, sequenced in a study of blood T cell repertoires in COVID-19. Using immunoSEQ multiplex PCR, the repertoire was profiled, and TCRdb retains in-frame clones only, with some absent. The sample holds 200,000 to 300,000 clones, roughly 90% seen once. The sample was PBMCs or T cells enriched from blood (not recorded which). These receptors were collected from a woman in her twenties or thirties who had recovered from COVID-19. Each CDR3 is given with its conserved first and last residue. D genes are given only for firm matches. Expanded clones are given a class, and other clones once, few, many or no size at all.

abundance	d_gene	v_gene	j_gene	CDR3nt	CDR3aa
-	TRBD1	TRBV18	TRBJ2-5	TGTGCCAGCTCCGAACAGGGGGCCGCAGGAGAGACCCAGTACTTC	CASSEQGAAGETQYF
-	-	TRBV7-7	TRBJ2-7	TGTGCTAGCAGCTTAGACCGGGGGTCCTACGAGCAGTACTTC	CASSLDRGSYEQYF
-	TRBD1	TRBV7-9	TRBJ1-1	TGTGCCAGCAGCTCCGGACAGGGTTTTAACACTGAAGCTTTCTTT	CASSSGQGFNTEAFF
-	-	TRBV4-3	TRBJ2-1	TGCGCCAGCAGCCAAGCATGGGGGCCGAATGAGCAGTTCTTC	CASSQAWGPNEQFF
-	TRBD2	TRBV6-6	TRBJ2-3	TGTGCCAGCAGCCCGAGTATAGCGGGAGCCCATACGCAGTATTTT	CASSPSIAGAHTQYF
-	-	TRBV19	TRBJ1-5	TGTGCCAGTGCGGAACCATACAGGACAGTCTGGGATCAGCCCCAGCATTTT	CASAEPYRTVWDQPQHF
-	-	TRBV4-1	TRBJ1-1	TGCGCCAGCAGCCAAGATAAACGGGGTGAAGCTTTCTTT	CASSQDKRGEAFF
-	TRBD2	TRBV30	TRBJ2-1	TGTGCCTGGAGTCGGGCGGGAGCAAGGGCCAATGAGCAGTTCTTC	CAWSRAGARANEQFF
-	-	TRBV5-6	TRBJ2-7	TGTGCCAGCAGCCCAGGGGTCGGGGCCTCCGAAGGTGAGCAGTACTTC	CASSPGVGASEGEQYF
-	TRBD2	TRBV5-5	TRBJ2-5	TGTGCCAGCAGCTTACTAGCGGGAGCGCGAGAGACCCAGTACTTC	CASSLLAGARETQYF
-	-	TRBV5-4	TRBJ2-3	TGTGCCAGCAGCCCGGGACTTAGCACAGATACGCAGTATTTT	CASSPGLSTDTQYF
once	-	TRBV7-2	TRBJ1-6	TGTGCCAGCAGCTTACAGGAAACTAATTCACCCCTCCACTTT	CASSLQETNSPLHF
few	-	TRBV3-1/TRBV3-2	TRBJ1-1	TGTGCCAGCAGCCGAGGGTCCATGAACACTGAAGCTTTCTTT	CASSRGSMNTEAFF
-	-	TRBV7-9	TRBJ2-3	TGTGCCAGCAGCTTAAGCCTAGCTCAGGTTGGAGGATACACAGATACGCAGTATTTT	CASSLSLAQVGGYTDTQYF
-	TRBD2	TRBV9	TRBJ2-7	TGTGCCAGCAGCCCGACTAGCGGGAGGGCCGTAGGCGTCTACGAGCAGTACTTC	CASSPTSGRAVGVYEQYF
-	TRBD2	TRBV15	TRBJ2-1	TGTGCCACCAGCAGAGATCGGACTAGGGTGCATGAGCAGTTCTTC	CATSRDRTRVHEQFF